Described below is a single T cell receptor beta chain sequence and its context. Its antigen remains unknown. Around 9 milliliters of peripheral blood were drawn from each donor into EDTA-treated tubes. Each sample provided at least 5 micrograms of extracted total RNA. This entry is derived from a study of blood T cells in healthy people across ages. A second PCR of 7 to 11 cycles used a sample-barcoded 5' primer and a J-beta primer mix. Each cDNA molecule, via a template-switch adaptor with 12 random nucleotides, was tagged. TCRdb reprocessed the 5' RACE reads with MiXCR, giving one entry per CDR3 protein. The sample has hundreds of thousands of distinct CDR3 sequences, 45% to 70% seen once; the top ten hold under 30%. Study-level points and caveats: Because donor CMV status was unknown, expanded clonotype changes were possibly confounded.

The junction had 6 bases not matched to a gene; V was cut back by 2 bases and J by 5 bases. Germline assignment: CDR1 SNHLY and CDR2 FYNNEI. This CDR3 has 16 amino acids. The chain joins TRBV2 to TRBJ1-6; 7 bases agree with TRBD1. Material: blood. The sequence was collected from a man aged 40-49 years in good health. Here the CDR3 reads CASSERTGQNNSPLHF. CDR3 nucleotides: TGTGCCAGCAGTGAAAGGACAGGACAGAATAATTCACCCCTCCACTTT.